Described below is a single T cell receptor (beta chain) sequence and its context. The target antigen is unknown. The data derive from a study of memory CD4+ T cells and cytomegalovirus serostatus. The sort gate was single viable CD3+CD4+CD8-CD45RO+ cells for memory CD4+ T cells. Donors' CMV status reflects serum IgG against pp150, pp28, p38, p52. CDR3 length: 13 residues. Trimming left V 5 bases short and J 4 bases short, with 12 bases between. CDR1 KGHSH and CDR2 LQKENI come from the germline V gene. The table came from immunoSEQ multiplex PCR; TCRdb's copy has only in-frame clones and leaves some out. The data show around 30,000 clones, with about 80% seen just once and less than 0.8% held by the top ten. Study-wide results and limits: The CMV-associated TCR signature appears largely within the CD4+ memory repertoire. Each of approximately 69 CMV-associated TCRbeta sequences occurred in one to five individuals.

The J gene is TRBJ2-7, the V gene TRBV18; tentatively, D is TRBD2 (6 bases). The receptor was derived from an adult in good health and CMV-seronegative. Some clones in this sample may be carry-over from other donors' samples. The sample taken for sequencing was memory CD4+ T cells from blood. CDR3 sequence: CASSSGTSYEQYF. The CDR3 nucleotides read TGTGCCAGCTCATCAGGGACTTCGTACGAGCAGTACTTC. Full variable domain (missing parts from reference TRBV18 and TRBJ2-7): NAGVMQNPRHLVRRRGQEARLRCSPMKGHSHVYWYRQLPEEGLKFMVYLQKENIIDESGMPKERFSAEFPKEGPSILRIQQVVRGDSAAYFCASSSGTSYEQYFGPGTRLTVT.